This T cell receptor (beta chain) was identified during a study of T cell responses to AZD1222 COVID-19 vaccine. Study results and limitations: The study found vaccine-associated CD4 TCRs spanning spike, dominant at 160-218 and 743-854. Elevations in Spike-specific TCR breadth and depth followed administration of two AZD1222 doses.

Clones were sequenced by immunoSEQ multiplex PCR, and TCRdb holds only the in-frame ones, with some missing. This table has roughly 150,000 clones, approximately 87% appearing once. This CDR3 contains 14 residues. Germline values: CDR1 SGHKS, CDR2 YYEKEE (reference sequence). Trimming took off 1 base at V and 0 bases at J, with 6 bases between the two ends. Comments on this clone: The target antigen is unknown.

The TCR sequence derives from an adult who received the AZD1222 COVID-19 vaccine. Sequenced material: peripheral blood, taken 28 days after the second AZD1222 dose. This chain links TRBV5-5 with TRBJ2-3; D gene uncertain. The CDR3 loop reads CASSLLRSTDTQYF. In nucleotides, the CDR3 is TGTGCCAGCAGCTTGTTGCGTAGCACAGATACGCAGTATTTT.